The TCR beta chain described here comes from a study of blood T cell repertoires in COVID-19. TCRdb's copy holds only in-frame clones and misses some; the assay was immunoSEQ multiplex PCR. The sample shows 300,000 to 350,000 clones, roughly nine tenths of them seen only once. From germline, CDR1 is MDHEN and CDR2 SYDVKM. V was trimmed by 6 bases and J by 0 bases, leaving 9 bases between them. There are 13 residues in the CDR3. This clonotype was obtained from a man aged 18-30 years with active or convalescent COVID-19. This chain joins TRBV28 and TRBJ2-7; D is ambiguous. The sequencing sample was made of peripheral blood. CDR3 in amino acids: CASSQRSSYEQYF. The DNA of the CDR3 is TGTGCCAGCAGCCAACGTAGCTCCTACGAGCAGTACTTC.